A single sample gave rise to the 20 T cell receptor beta chains below, sequenced in a study of blood T cell repertoires in COVID-19. Clones were read by immunoSEQ multiplex PCR, and TCRdb kept only the in-frame ones, dropping some. The table shows 200,000 to 250,000 clones, with approximately 84% occurring only once. The sample comprised peripheral blood. These receptors all come from a woman older than 75 with COVID-19, enrolled during active disease.

This clone has a handful of counts. The chain joins TRBV7-8 to TRBJ1-2; maybe TRBD1 (5 bases). Between the trimmed V and J ends, which lost 2 bases and 4 bases, there was a span of 14 bases. Germline values: CDR1 SGHVS, CDR2 FQNEAQ. The CDR3 spans 15 residues. The CDR3 DNA sequence: TGTGCCAGCAGCTTAAATGTCGACAGACCCTATGGCTACACCTTC. Its protein product is CASSLNVDRPYGYTF.

The sample holds a few counts of this clone. V and J are TRBV5-6 and TRBJ1-4; D remains unclear. Germline V gene sequence: CDR1 SGHDT, CDR2 YYEEEE. This CDR3 is built from 12 residues. The V end was cut by 4 bases, the J end by 8 bases, with 9 bases between. Here the CDR3 reads CASSLFLEKLFF. CDR3 nucleotide sequence: TGTGCCAGCAGCCTTTTCCTCGAAAAACTGTTTTTT.

The chain recombines TRBV18 with TRBJ2-3; TRBD2 agrees at 12 bases. This CDR3 has 15 residues. V lost 3 bases and J lost 5; bases outside the gene matches: 3. The V gene's germline CDR1 is KGHSH and CDR2 LQKENI. The CDR3 region is CASSPSSGGGDTQYF. In nucleotides, the CDR3 is TGTGCCAGCTCACCCTCTAGCGGGGGGGGAGATACGCAGTATTTT.

Within the sample, this clone is medium-sized. The gene calls are TRBV2 and TRBJ2-3; 11 positions match TRBD2. This CDR3 has 15 amino acids. V was clipped by 6 bases and J by 3 bases; unmatched bases: 5. Germline V CDR1 and CDR2: SNHLY, FYNNEI. As DNA, the CDR3 is TGTGCCAGCAGGGGACTAGCGGACCCAACAGATACGCAGTATTTT. Its protein is CASRGLADPTDTQYF.

The chain couples TRBV19 to TRBJ1-5; tentatively, D is TRBD1 (6 bases). This CDR3 is built from 15 residues. Germline V gene lookup returns CDR1 LNHDA and CDR2 SQIVND (reference sequence). Deletions cut 7 bases from V and 1 base from J, with 14 bases between. This CDR3 is CASKTGGGSNQPQHF. The CDR3 DNA is TGTGCCAGTAAAACGGGAGGGGGGAGCAATCAGCCCCAGCATTTT.

This clone was detected only once. The V call is TRBV7-9, the J call TRBJ1-3; tentatively, D is TRBD1 (5 bases). The CDR3 spans 16 residues. Trimming removed 7 bases from V and 0 bases from J, with 16 bases in between. Germline V lookup: CDR1 SEHNR, CDR2 FQNEAQ (reference sequence). CDR3 loop: CASIQPTVSSGNTIYF. In nucleotides, the CDR3 is TGTGCCAGCATCCAACCGACAGTCAGCTCTGGAAACACCATATATTTT.

The chain recombines TRBV27 with TRBJ2-6; 9 bases are a match to TRBD1. CDR3 length: 19 residues. J was trimmed by 0 bases and V by 7 bases; bases with no gene match: 13. Germline CDR1 is MNHEY and CDR2 is SMNVEV (reference sequence). DNA for the CDR3: TGTGCCAGCAACCCCCACAGGGGGCGCTCTCTCTCTGGGGCCAACGTCCTGACTTTC. As protein: CASNPHRGRSLSGANVLTF.

The J gene is TRBJ2-2, the V gene TRBV7-2; 11 nucleotides agree with TRBD1. Looked up from germline, CDR1 is SGHTA and CDR2 is FQGNSA. CDR3 size: 15 residues. Trimming at V came to 7 bases and at J to 7 bases, leaving 8 bases not matched to a gene. The CDR3 is CASTGTGGIGGELFF. The CDR3 DNA follows: TGTGCCAGCACCGGGACAGGGGGTATCGGCGGGGAGCTGTTTTTT.

As regards this clone: An end of the junction does not agree with germline; a read error may underlie this. The chain carries TRBV4-2 and TRBJ1-1, with D possibly matching TRBD1 (5 bases). This CDR3 region has 14 residues. Germline CDR1 is LGHNA and CDR2 is YNFKEQ. CDR3 DNA: TGTGCCAGCAGCCAAGGGGGGAGGAACGCTGAAGCTTTCTTT. It translates to CASSQGGRNAEAFF.

The J gene is TRBJ2-7, the V gene TRBV11-3; 9 nucleotides align to TRBD1. Germline loops: CDR1 SGHNT, CDR2 YENEEA. Trimming took 5 bases from V and 3 from J; bases not matched to a gene: 8. This CDR3 has 15 amino acids. CDR3 DNA: TGTGCCAGCAGCCTCCAGGGGACAGGGAACTACGAGCAGTACTTC. It encodes CASSLQGTGNYEQYF.

The chain has TRBV6-5 and TRBJ1-4; possibly TRBD1 for D (6 bases). Germline CDR1 reads MNHEY; CDR2 reads SVGAGI. Trimming cost V 2 bases and J 8 bases, with 15 bases left between them. The CDR3 loop spans 15 amino acids. CDR3 nucleotide sequence: TGTGCCAGCAGTTACCTTCGGACAGAGGGGGAAAAACTGTTTTTT. Translation gives CASSYLRTEGEKLFF.

The rearrangement uses TRBV4-2 and TRBJ2-5, with 7 bases identical to TRBD2. The CDR3 has 14 residues. Germline CDR1 and CDR2: LGHNA and YNFKEQ. The V and J ends lost 3 bases and 9 bases, in that order; junction bases with no gene match: 10. The CDR3 loop is CASSQDLWGGAQYF. Here the CDR3 DNA reads TGTGCCAGCAGCCAGGACCTCTGGGGGGGGGCCCAGTACTTC.

J is TRBJ1-1 and V is TRBV5-1; D uncertain. Between the trimmed V and J ends, which lost 1 base and 1 base, there was a span of 11 bases. Germline V gene lookup returns CDR1 SGHRS and CDR2 YFSETQ. This CDR3 is built from 15 residues. CDR3 loop: CASSLFGEGNTEAFF. CDR3 DNA: TGCGCCAGCAGCTTGTTTGGGGAGGGGAACACTGAAGCTTTCTTT.

This sequence joins TRBV2 and TRBJ2-1, with 13 nucleotides matching TRBD2. Germline V gene data show CDR1 as SNHLY and CDR2 as FYNNEI. Trimming took 8 bases from V and 9 from J; bases not matched to a gene: 7. There are 14 residues in the CDR3. CDR3 nucleotides: TGTGCCAGCGGCCGGACTAGCGGGAGAGTTGAGCAGTTCTTC. This sequence encodes CASGRTSGRVEQFF.

V is TRBV18 and J is TRBJ1-3; D ambiguous. V was clipped by 3 bases and J by 4 bases, with 22 bases between them. The CDR3 extends over 18 amino acids. Germline V gene data show CDR1 as KGHSH and CDR2 as LQKENI. The CDR3 DNA reads as TGTGCCAGCTCACCGTCACGGGGTACGCGAGAGGCGGGAAACACCATATATTTT. This sequence encodes CASSPSRGTREAGNTIYF.

The V gene is TRBV7-9, the J gene TRBJ1-2; 7 bases are a match to TRBD1. CDR3 length: 14 amino acids. V shed 5 bases and J 2 bases; nucleotides not matched to a gene: 5. Germline lookup yields CDR1 SEHNR and CDR2 FQNEAQ (reference sequence). The CDR3 DNA sequence: TGTGCCAGCAGCAGGGGGACAGAGAACTATGGCTACACCTTC. This translates into CASSRGTENYGYTF.

The genes are TRBV15 and TRBJ1-6; weak D call: TRBD1 (5 bases). There are 13 residues in the CDR3. The ends were cut back, 0 bases at V and 18 bases at J, with 15 bases in the middle. The germline V gene encodes CDR1 LNHNV and CDR2 YYDKDF (reference sequence). Written as DNA, the CDR3 is TGTGCCACCAGCAGAGACCGACACAGGTTCACCCACTTT. Translating it yields CATSRDRHRFTHF.

This chain links TRBV19 with TRBJ2-7, with D possibly TRBD2 on 9 matching bases. The CDR3 contains 16 residues. Trimming took off 7 bases at V and 1 base at J, with 20 bases between the two ends. CDR1 and CDR2 (germline): LNHDA, SQIVND (reference sequence). CDR3: CASTSAGGTGSYEQYF. The CDR3 DNA is TGTGCCAGTACCTCTGCGGGGGGGACAGGTTCCTACGAGCAGTACTTC.

This clone has a handful of counts. The rearrangement uses TRBV2 and TRBJ1-3; no reliable D call. The CDR3 totals 13 residues. Trimming removed 8 bases at V and 2 bases at J, with 10 bases between. Germline CDR1 reads SNHLY; CDR2 reads FYNNEI. CDR3 loop: CASGPYPGNTIYF. CDR3 coding DNA: TGTGCCAGCGGCCCGTATCCTGGAAACACCATATATTTT.

This chain uses TRBV15 with TRBJ1-2; 8 bases are a match to TRBD1. The V gene end was trimmed by 0 bases and the J gene end by 8 bases; junction bases not matched to a gene: 8. This CDR3 region has 15 residues. The germline V gene encodes CDR1 LNHNV and CDR2 YYDKDF (reference sequence). CDR3 loop: CATSRDRGRLLGYTF. Written as DNA, the CDR3 is TGTGCCACCAGCAGAGACAGGGGGCGCCTCTTGGGCTACACCTTC.